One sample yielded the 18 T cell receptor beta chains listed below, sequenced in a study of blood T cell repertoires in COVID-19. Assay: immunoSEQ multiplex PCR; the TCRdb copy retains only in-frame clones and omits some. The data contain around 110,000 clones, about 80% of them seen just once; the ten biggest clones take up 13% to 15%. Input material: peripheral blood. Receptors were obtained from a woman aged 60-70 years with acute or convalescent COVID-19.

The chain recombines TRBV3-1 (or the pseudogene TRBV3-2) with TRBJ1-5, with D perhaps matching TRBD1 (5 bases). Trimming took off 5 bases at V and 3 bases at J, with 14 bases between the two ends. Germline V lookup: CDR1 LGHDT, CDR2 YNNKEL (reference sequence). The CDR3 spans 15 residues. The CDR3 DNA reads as TGTGCCAGCAGCTGGGGAACAGGCCTCAATCAGCCCCAGCATTTT. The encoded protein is CASSWGTGLNQPQHF.

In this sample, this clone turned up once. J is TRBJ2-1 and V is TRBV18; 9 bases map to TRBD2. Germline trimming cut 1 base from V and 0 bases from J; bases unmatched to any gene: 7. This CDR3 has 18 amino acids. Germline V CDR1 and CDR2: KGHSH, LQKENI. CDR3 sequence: CASSPRPAGGNSYNEQFF. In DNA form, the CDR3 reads TGTGCCAGCTCACCACGACCAGCGGGAGGTAACTCCTACAATGAGCAGTTCTTC.

The CDR3 is CASSIPTGTGQEKLFF. CDR3 bases: TGTGCCAGCAGCATACCCACCGGGACAGGTCAAGAAAAACTGTTTTTT. The rearrangement joins TRBV3-1 (or the pseudogene TRBV3-2) to TRBJ1-4; 8 bases are a match to TRBD1. Germline V CDR1 and CDR2: LGHDT, YNNKEL (reference sequence). J was trimmed by 8 bases and V by 5 bases; bases with no gene match: 13. CDR3 size: 16 residues.

In DNA form, the CDR3 reads TGTGCCAGCAGCCCGATCTACGACACCGGGGAGCTGTTTTTT. It yields the protein CASSPIYDTGELFF. V is TRBV3-1 (or the pseudogene TRBV3-2) and J is TRBJ2-2; no definite D call. Germline CDR1 LGHDT, CDR2 YNNKEL (reference sequence). V lost 4 bases and J 3 bases, leaving 9 bases between the germline ends. This CDR3 contains 14 residues.

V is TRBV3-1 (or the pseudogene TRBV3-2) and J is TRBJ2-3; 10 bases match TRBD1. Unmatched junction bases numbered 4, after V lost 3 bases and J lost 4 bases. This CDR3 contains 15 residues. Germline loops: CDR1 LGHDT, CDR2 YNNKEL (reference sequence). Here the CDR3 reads CASSQAGTGADTQYF. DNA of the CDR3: TGTGCCAGCAGCCAGGCCGGGACAGGGGCAGATACGCAGTATTTT.

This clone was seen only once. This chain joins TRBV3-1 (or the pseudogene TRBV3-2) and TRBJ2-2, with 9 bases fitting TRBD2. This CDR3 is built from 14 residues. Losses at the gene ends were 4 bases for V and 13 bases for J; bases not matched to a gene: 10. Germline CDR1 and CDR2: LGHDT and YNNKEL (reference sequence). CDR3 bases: TGTGCCAGCAGCCTTAGCGGGGGAAGGGGCCGGCTGTTTTTT. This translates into CASSLSGGRGRLFF.

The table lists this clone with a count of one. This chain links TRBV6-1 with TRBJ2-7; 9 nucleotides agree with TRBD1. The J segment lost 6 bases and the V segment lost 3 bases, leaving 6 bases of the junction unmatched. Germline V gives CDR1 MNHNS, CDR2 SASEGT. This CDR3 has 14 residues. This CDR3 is CASSEYRGQFEQYF. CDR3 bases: TGTGCCAGCAGTGAGTACAGGGGGCAATTCGAGCAGTACTTC.

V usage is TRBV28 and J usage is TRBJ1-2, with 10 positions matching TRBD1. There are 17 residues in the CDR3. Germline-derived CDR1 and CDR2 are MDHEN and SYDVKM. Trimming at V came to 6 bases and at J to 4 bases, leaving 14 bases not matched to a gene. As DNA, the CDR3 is TGTGCCAGCAGCCTCCCGGGACAGGGGCCCTCTATCTATGGCTACACCTTC. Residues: CASSLPGQGPSIYGYTF.

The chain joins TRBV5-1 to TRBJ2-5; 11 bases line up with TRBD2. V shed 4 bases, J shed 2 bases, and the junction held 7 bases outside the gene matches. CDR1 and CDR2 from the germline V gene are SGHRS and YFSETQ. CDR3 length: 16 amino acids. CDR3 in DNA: TGCGCCAGCAGCCTGGGACTAGCGGAATCTCAAGAGACCCAGTACTTC. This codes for CASSLGLAESQETQYF.

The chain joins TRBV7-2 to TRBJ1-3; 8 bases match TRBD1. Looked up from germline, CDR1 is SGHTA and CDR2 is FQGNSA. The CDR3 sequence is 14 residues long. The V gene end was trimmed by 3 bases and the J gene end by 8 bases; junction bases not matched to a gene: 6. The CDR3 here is CASSFSGQGDTIYF. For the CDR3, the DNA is TGTGCCAGCAGCTTCTCAGGACAGGGAGACACCATATATTTT.

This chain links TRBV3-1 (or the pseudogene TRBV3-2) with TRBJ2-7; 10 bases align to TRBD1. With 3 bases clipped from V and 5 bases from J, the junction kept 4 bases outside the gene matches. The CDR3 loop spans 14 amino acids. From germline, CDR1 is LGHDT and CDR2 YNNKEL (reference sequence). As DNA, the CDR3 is TGTGCCAGCAGCCAGCGGGACAGGGGCCACGAGCAGTACTTC. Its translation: CASSQRDRGHEQYF.

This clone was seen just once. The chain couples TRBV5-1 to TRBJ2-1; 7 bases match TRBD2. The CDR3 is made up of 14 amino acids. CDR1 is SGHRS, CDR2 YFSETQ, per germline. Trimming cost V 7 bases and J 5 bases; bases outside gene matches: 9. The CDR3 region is CASGTAGPNNEQFF. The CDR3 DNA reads TGCGCCAGCGGAACAGCGGGACCGAACAATGAGCAGTTCTTC.

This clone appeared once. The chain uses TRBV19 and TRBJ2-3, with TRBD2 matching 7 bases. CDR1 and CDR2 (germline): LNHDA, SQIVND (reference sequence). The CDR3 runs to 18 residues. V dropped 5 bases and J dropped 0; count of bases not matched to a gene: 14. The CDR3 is CASSPGGGYRTSTDTQYF. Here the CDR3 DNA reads TGTGCCAGTAGTCCGGGAGGCGGTTACAGGACTAGCACAGATACGCAGTATTTT.

The CDR3 DNA reads as TGTGCCAGCAGCTTCCAGGGGGCAGTGGGCAATGAGCAGTTCTTC. This sequence encodes CASSFQGAVGNEQFF. This chain uses TRBV11-2 with TRBJ2-1, with 8 nucleotides matching TRBD1. CDR1 is SGHAT and CDR2 is FQNNGV in the germline V gene. V lost 3 bases to trimming and J lost 6 bases; unmatched junction nucleotides: 7. The CDR3 is 15 amino acids. The full variable domain, completed using reference TRBV11-2 and TRBJ2-1, is EAGVAQSPRYKIIEKRQSVAFWCNPISGHATLYWYQQILGQGPKLLIQFQNNGVVDDSQLPKDRFSAERLKGVDSTLKIQPAKLEDSAVYLCASSFQGAVGNEQFFGPGTRLTVL.

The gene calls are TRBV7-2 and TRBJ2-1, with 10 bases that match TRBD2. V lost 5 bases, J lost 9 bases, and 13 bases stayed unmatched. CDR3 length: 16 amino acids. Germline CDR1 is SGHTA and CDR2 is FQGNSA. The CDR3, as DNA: TGTGCCAGCAGCCTCGGCTATAGCGGGGGGTTGAGTGAGCAGTTCTTC. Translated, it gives CASSLGYSGGLSEQFF.

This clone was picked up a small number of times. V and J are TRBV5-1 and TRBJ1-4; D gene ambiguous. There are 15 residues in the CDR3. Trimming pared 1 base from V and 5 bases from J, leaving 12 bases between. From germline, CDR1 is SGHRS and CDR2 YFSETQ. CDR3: CASSLSLVENEKLFF. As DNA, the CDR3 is TGCGCCAGCAGCTTGTCCCTGGTAGAGAATGAAAAACTGTTTTTT. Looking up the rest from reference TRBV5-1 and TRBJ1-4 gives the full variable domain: KAGVTQTPRYLIKTRGQQVTLSCSPISGHRSVSWYQQTPGQGLQFLFEYFSETQRNKGNFPGRFSGRQFSNSRSEMNVSTLELGDSALYLCASSLSLVENEKLFFGSGTQLSVL.

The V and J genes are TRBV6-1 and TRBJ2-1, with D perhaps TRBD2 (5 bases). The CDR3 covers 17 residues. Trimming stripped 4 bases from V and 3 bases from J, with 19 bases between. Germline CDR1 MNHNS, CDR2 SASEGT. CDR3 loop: CASSGRGFLGLYNEQFF. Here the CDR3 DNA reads TGTGCCAGCAGTGGCCGAGGGTTCTTAGGTCTCTACAATGAGCAGTTCTTC.

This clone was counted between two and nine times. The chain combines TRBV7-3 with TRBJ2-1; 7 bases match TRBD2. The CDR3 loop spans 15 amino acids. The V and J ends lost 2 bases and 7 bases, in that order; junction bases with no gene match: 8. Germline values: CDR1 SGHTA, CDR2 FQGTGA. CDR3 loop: CASSLRGLERNEQFF. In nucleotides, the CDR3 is TGTGCCAGCAGCTTACGTGGACTAGAAAGGAATGAGCAGTTCTTC.